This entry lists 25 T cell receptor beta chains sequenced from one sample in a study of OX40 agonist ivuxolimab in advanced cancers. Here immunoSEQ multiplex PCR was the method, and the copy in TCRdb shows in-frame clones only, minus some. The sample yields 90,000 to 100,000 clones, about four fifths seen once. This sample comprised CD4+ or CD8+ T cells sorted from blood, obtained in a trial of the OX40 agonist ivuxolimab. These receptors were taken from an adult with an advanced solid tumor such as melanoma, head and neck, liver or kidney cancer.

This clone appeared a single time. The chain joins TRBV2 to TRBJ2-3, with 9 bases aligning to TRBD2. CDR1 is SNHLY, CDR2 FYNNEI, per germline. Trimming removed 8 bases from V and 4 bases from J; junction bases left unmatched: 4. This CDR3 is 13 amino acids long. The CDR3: CASLAGGPDTQYF. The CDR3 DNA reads TGTGCCAGCTTGGCGGGGGGGCCAGATACGCAGTATTTT. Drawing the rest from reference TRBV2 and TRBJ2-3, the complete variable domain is EPEVTQTPSHQVTQMGQEVILRCVPISNHLYFYWYRQILGQKVEFLVSFYNNEISEKSEIFDDQFSVERPDGSNFTLKIRSTKLEDSAMYFCASLAGGPDTQYFGPGTRLTVL.

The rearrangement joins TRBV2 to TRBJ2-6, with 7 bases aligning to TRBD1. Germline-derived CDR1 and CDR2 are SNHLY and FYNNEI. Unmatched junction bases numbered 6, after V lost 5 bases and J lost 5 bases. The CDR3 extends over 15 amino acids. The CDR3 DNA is TGTGCCAGCAGTCTGGACAGGCTTAGGGCCAACGTCCTGACTTTC. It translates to CASSLDRLRANVLTF.

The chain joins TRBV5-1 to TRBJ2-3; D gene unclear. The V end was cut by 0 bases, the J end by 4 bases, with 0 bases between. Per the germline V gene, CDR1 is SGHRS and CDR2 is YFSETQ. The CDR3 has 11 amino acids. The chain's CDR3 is CASSLADTQYF. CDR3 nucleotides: TGCGCCAGCAGCTTGGCAGATACGCAGTATTTT. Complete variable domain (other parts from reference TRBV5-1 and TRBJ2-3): KAGVTQTPRYLIKTRGQQVTLSCSPISGHRSVSWYQQTPGQGLQFLFEYFSETQRNKGNFPGRFSGRQFSNSRSEMNVSTLELGDSALYLCASSLADTQYFGPGTRLTVL.

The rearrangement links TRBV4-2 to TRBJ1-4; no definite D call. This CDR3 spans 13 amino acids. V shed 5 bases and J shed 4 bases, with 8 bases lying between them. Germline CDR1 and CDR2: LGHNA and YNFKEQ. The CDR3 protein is CASSEYGNEKLFF. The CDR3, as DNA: TGTGCCAGCAGCGAATACGGTAATGAAAAACTGTTTTTT.

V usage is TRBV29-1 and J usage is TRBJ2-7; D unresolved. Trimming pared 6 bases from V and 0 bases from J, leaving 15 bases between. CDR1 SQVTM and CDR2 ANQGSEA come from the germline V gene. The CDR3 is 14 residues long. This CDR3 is CSVGKFGNSYEQYF. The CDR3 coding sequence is TGCAGCGTAGGGAAGTTTGGGAACTCCTACGAGCAGTACTTC.

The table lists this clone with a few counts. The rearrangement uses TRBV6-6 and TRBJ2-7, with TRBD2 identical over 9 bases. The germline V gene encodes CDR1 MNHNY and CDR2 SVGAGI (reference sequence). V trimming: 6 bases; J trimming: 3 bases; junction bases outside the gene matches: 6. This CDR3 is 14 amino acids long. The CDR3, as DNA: TGTGCCAGCAGGATAGCGGGAGCGGACTACGAGCAGTACTTC. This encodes CASRIAGADYEQYF.

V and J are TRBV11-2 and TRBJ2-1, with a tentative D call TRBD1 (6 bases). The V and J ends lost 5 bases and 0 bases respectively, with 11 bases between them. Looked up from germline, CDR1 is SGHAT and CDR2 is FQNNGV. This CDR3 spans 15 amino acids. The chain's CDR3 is CASSHGQSSYNEQFF. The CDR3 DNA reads TGTGCCAGCAGCCATGGACAGTCCTCCTACAATGAGCAGTTCTTC.

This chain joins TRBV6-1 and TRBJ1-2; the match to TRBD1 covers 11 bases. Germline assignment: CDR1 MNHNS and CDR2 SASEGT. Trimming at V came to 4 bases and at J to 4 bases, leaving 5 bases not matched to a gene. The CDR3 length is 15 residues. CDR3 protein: CASSGGTGGTYGYTF. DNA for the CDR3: TGTGCCAGCAGTGGGGGGACAGGGGGTACCTATGGCTACACCTTC.

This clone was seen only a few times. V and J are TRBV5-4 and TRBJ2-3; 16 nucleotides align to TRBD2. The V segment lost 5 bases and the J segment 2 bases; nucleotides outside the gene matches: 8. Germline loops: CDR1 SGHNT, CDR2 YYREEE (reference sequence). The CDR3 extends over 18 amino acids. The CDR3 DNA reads TGTGCCAGCAGACCCGGGACTAGCGGGGGGGTACCCACAGATACGCAGTATTTT. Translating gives CASRPGTSGGVPTDTQYF.

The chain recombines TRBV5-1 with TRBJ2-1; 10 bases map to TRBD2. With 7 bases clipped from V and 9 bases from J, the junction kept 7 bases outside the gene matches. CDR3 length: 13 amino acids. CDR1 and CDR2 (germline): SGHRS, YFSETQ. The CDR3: CASGLAGESEQFF. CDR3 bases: TGCGCCAGCGGTCTAGCGGGGGAATCTGAGCAGTTCTTC.

CDR3 loop: CASSLSPSGRAFF. The CDR3, as DNA: TGTGCCAGCAGTTTATCCCCTAGCGGACGAGCTTTCTTT. The V call is TRBV28, the J call TRBJ1-1; D is undetermined. The V end lost 1 base, the J end lost 10 bases, and 13 bases lay between the germline ends. The length of the CDR3 is 13 residues. Germline V gives CDR1 MDHEN, CDR2 SYDVKM.

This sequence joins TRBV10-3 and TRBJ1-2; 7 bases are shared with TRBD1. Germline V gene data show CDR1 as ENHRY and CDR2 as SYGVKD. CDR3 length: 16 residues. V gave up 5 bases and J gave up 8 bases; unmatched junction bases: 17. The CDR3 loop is CAISIKNRDSRRGYTF. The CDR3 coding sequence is TGTGCCATCAGTATAAAAAACCGGGACAGCCGGAGAGGCTACACCTTC.

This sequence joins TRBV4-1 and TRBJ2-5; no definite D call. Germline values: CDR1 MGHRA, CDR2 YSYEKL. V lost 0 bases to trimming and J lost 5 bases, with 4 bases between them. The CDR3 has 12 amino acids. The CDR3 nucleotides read TGCGCCAGCAGCCAAGATAGGGAGACCCAGTACTTC. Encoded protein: CASSQDRETQYF.

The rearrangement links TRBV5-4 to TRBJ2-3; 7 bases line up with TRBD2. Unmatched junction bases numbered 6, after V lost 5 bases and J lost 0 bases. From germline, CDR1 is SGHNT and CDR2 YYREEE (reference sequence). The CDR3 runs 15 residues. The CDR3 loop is CASRSGTTSTDTQYF. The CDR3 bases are TGTGCCAGCAGGTCCGGGACTACCAGCACAGATACGCAGTATTTT.

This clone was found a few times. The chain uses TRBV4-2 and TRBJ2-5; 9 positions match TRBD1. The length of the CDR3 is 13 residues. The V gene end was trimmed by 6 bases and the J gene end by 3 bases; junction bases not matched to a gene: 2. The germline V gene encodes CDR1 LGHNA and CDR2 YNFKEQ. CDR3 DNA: TGTGCCAGCAGTCGGGACAGGGAAGAGACCCAGTACTTC. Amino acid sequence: CASSRDREETQYF.

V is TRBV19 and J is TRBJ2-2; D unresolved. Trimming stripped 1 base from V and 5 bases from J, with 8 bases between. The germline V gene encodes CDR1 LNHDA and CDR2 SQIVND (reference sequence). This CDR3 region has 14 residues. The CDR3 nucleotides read TGTGCCAGTAGTATAGCGGGTTCGACCGGGGAGCTGTTTTTT. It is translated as CASSIAGSTGELFF.

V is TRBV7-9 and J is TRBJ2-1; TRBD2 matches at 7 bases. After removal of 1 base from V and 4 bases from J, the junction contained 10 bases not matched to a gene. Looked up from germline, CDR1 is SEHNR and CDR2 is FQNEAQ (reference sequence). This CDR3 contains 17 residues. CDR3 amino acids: CASSLDPRAGVYNEQFF. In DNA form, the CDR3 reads TGTGCCAGCAGCTTAGATCCTAGGGCGGGGGTGTACAATGAGCAGTTCTTC.

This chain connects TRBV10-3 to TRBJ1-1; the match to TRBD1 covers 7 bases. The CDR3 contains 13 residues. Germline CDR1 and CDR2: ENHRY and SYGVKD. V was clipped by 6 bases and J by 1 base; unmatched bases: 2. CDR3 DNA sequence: TGTGCCATCAGAGGGACAGAGAACACTGAAGCTTTCTTT. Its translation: CAIRGTENTEAFF.

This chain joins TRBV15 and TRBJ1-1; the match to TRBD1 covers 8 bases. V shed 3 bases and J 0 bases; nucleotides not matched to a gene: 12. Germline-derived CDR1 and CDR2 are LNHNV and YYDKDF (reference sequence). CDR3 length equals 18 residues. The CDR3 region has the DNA TGTGCCACCAGCAGGGGGGTCGGACAGGGCCCTATGAACACTGAAGCTTTCTTT. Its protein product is CATSRGVGQGPMNTEAFF.

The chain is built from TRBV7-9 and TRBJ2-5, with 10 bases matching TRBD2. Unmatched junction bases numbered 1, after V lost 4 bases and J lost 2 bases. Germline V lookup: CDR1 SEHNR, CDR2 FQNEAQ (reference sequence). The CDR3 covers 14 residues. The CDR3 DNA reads TGTGCCAGCAGCTATAGCGGGGGGCAAGAGACCCAGTACTTC. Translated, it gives CASSYSGGQETQYF.

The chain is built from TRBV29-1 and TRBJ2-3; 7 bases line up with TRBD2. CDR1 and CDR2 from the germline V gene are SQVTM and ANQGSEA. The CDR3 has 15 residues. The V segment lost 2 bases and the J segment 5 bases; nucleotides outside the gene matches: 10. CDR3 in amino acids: CSVERSGEAGDTQYF. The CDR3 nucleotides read TGCAGCGTTGAAAGAAGCGGGGAGGCGGGAGATACGCAGTATTTT.

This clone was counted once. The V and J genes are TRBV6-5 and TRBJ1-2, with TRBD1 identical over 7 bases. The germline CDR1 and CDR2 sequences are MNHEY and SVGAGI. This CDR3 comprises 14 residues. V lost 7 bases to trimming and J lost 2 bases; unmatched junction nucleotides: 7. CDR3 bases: TGTGCCAGCAAGGGGGCGGAGACCAACTATGGCTACACCTTC. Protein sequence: CASKGAETNYGYTF.

The CDR3 bases are TGTGCCAGCAGCTTGATCCGCTCTGGGGCCAACGTCCTGACTTTC. It specifies CASSLIRSGANVLTF. V gene TRBV5-4 combines with J gene TRBJ2-6; unclear D gene. V lost 1 base to trimming and J lost 0 bases, with 5 bases between them. Looked up from germline, CDR1 is SGHNT and CDR2 is YYREEE (reference sequence). The CDR3 contains 15 residues.

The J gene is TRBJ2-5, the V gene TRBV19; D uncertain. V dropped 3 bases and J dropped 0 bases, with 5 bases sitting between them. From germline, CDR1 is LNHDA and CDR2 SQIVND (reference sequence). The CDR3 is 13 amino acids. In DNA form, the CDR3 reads TGTGCCAGTAGTATTGGGTACCAAGAGACCCAGTACTTC. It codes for CASSIGYQETQYF.

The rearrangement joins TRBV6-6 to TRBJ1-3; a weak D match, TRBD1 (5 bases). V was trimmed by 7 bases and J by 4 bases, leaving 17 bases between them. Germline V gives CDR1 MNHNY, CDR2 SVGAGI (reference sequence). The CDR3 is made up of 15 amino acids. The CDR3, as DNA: TGTGCCAGCAAAAGGGACCCTCGAGCCGGAAACACCATATATTTT. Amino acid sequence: CASKRDPRAGNTIYF.